This T cell receptor beta chain emerged from a study of blood T cell repertoires in COVID-19. As for the study in general: The origin of the acute and convalescent COVID-19 samples was the United States, Italy and Spain. Sources were T cells, B-cell-depleted T cells, or PBMCs; the material itself was cDNA or gDNA.

After removal of 3 bases from V and 3 bases from J, the junction contained 12 bases not matched to a gene. The CDR3 length is 19 residues. Germline V gene lookup returns CDR1 MNHEY and CDR2 SMNVEV (reference sequence). Under the authors' procedure: Estimated nucleated cell counts came from reference gene primer amplification. The method was immunoSEQ multiplex PCR; TCRdb's version includes in-frame clones alone and lacks a portion of them. That table supplies the V and J calls and clone size; D and trimming were determined from the DNA. The profile covers 250,000 to 350,000 clones, with 70% to 85% appearing a single time and roughly 1.5% taken by the ten largest. Patients of the Seattle cohort, enrolled during active infection, were followed longitudinally.

The TCR originated in a human donor with COVID-19, enrolled during active disease. The donor label of this sample is uncertain. The chain employs TRBV27 and TRBJ2-3; 13 nucleotides agree with TRBD2. The specimen sequenced was peripheral blood. CDR3 in amino acids: CASSFGRGLAGERTDTQYF. In DNA form, the CDR3 reads TGTGCCAGCAGTTTTGGGCGTGGACTAGCGGGAGAAAGGACAGATACGCAGTATTTT.